Following are 29 T cell receptor beta chains from one sample sequenced in a study of cytomegalovirus exposure and HLA in healthy donors. A multiplex PCR was run with 60 Vbeta primers and 13 Jbeta primers. Here immunoSEQ multiplex PCR was the method, and the copy in TCRdb shows in-frame clones only, minus some. The sample includes under 250,000 clones, about four fifths of them seen just once. Sequenced material: PBMCs. Receptors were obtained from a woman aged 45 to 65 in good health and CMV-seropositive.

The gene calls are TRBV5-4 and TRBJ1-3; D call uncertain. Germline loops: CDR1 SGHNT, CDR2 YYREEE (reference sequence). This CDR3 has 14 residues. Trimming removed 0 bases from V and 2 bases from J, with 6 bases in between. Here the CDR3 DNA reads TGTGCCAGCAGCTTGGATCCGGCTGGAAACACCATATATTTT. Translated, it gives CASSLDPAGNTIYF.

This clone has more than one count but fewer than ten. At one of its ends the junction is not consistent with the germline gene, which may arise from a read error. The chain uses TRBV28 and TRBJ1-3; D uncertain. The CDR3 has 14 amino acids. Per germline, CDR1 MDHEN and CDR2 SYDVKM. CDR3 sequence reads: CASCLESSGNTIYF. The CDR3 DNA is TGTGCCAGCTGTTTGGAGAGCTCTGGAAACACCATATATTTT.

The chain couples TRBV5-4 to TRBJ2-7, with D maybe TRBD1 (5 bases). Germline CDR1 SGHNT, CDR2 YYREEE (reference sequence). V shed 4 bases and J shed 3 bases, with 20 bases lying between them. The CDR3 covers 16 residues. The CDR3 is CASSPAPDRIHYEQYF. The CDR3 region has the DNA TGTGCCAGCAGCCCCGCCCCCGACAGAATCCACTACGAGCAGTACTTC. The whole variable domain, filled in from reference TRBV5-4 and TRBJ2-7, reads ETGVTQSPTHLIKTRGQQVTLRCSSQSGHNTVSWYQQALGQGPQFIFQYYREEENGRGNFPPRFSGLQFPNYSSELNVNALELDDSALYLCASSPAPDRIHYEQYFGPGTRLTVT.

The V gene is TRBV5-4, the J gene TRBJ1-2; 9 bases are a match to TRBD1. Germline CDR1 SGHNT, CDR2 YYREEE (reference sequence). CDR3 length: 13 amino acids. With 3 bases clipped from V and 8 bases from J, the junction kept 5 bases outside the gene matches. CDR3 coding DNA: TGTGCCAGCAGCTCCCCGGGACAGGGAGGCTACACCTTC. Its protein product is CASSSPGQGGYTF.

The chain joins TRBV5-1 to TRBJ2-5, with D perhaps matching TRBD2 (6 bases). Per germline, CDR1 SGHRS and CDR2 YFSETQ. The CDR3 is 17 amino acids. Trimming shortened V by 8 bases and J by 1 base, and 24 bases separated the two germline ends. The chain's CDR3 is CASTRSRGTYLQETQYF. Here the CDR3 DNA reads TGCGCCAGTACCCGTTCTCGGGGGACCTACCTCCAAGAGACCCAGTACTTC.

The chain recombines TRBV28 with TRBJ2-7; 12 bases are a match to TRBD1. There are 17 residues in the CDR3. The V gene's germline CDR1 is MDHEN and CDR2 SYDVKM. V trimming: 6 bases; J trimming: 4 bases; junction bases outside the gene matches: 13. CDR3 nucleotides: TGTGCCAGCAGCCCTCGGGGACAGGGGGCAAGAGGGTACGAGCAGTACTTC. This sequence encodes CASSPRGQGARGYEQYF.

In this sample, this clone turned up once. The V call is TRBV7-2, the J call TRBJ2-1, with D tentatively TRBD2 (7 bases). The ends were cut back, 11 bases at V and 6 bases at J, with 20 bases in the middle. This CDR3 is 14 amino acids long. Germline CDR1 is SGHTA and CDR2 is FQGNSA. CDR3 DNA: TGTGCCTCGGCGGGGGCCCGTGGGGTCAATGAGCAGTTCTTC. This gives the protein CASAGARGVNEQFF. Using reference TRBV7-2 and TRBJ2-1 for the parts outside the CDR3, the full variable domain is GAGVSQSPSNKVTEKGKDVELRCDPISGHTALYWYRQSLGQGLEFLIYFQGNSAPDKSGLPSDRFSAERTGGSVSTLTIQRTQQEDSAVYLCASAGARGVNEQFFGPGTRLTVL.

This chain connects TRBV5-1 to TRBJ1-1, with D tentatively TRBD1 (6 bases). The CDR3 is 16 amino acids. Germline V gives CDR1 SGHRS, CDR2 YFSETQ. Trimming took off 6 bases at V and 5 bases at J, with 23 bases between the two ends. Here the CDR3 DNA reads TGCGCCAGCAACCAAGACTTGGCAGGGGCAGGGACTGAAGCTTTCTTT. Translation: CASNQDLAGAGTEAFF.

The chain joins TRBV12-5 to TRBJ1-2, with 7 nucleotides matching TRBD1. The V gene end was trimmed by 9 bases and the J gene end by 4 bases; junction bases not matched to a gene: 11. Germline V gene sequence: CDR1 LGHNT, CDR2 FRNRAP. The CDR3 is made up of 14 amino acids. This CDR3 is CARGPPQGVYGYTF. CDR3 DNA sequence: TGTGCTAGGGGACCACCGCAGGGGGTCTATGGCTACACCTTC.

The chain combines TRBV7-2 with TRBJ2-5; a weak D match, TRBD1 (5 bases). Germline assignment: CDR1 SGHTA and CDR2 FQGNSA. CDR3 length: 15 residues. The V gene lost 5 bases and the J gene lost 5 bases, with 18 bases spanning the gap. This CDR3 is CASSPRASYPETQYF. The CDR3 DNA is TGTGCCAGCAGCCCCAGGGCCTCATACCCGGAGACCCAGTACTTC. The full variable domain, its missing parts supplied by reference TRBV7-2 and TRBJ2-5, is GAGVSQSPSNKVTEKGKDVELRCDPISGHTALYWYRQSLGQGLEFLIYFQGNSAPDKSGLPSDRFSAERTGGSVSTLTIQRTQQEDSAVYLCASSPRASYPETQYFGPGTRLLVL.

This chain uses TRBV27 with TRBJ1-1; D not certain. The CDR3 is 13 residues long. From germline, CDR1 is MNHEY and CDR2 SMNVEV (reference sequence). The V end was cut by 6 bases, the J end by 1 base, with 9 bases between. CDR3 sequence: CASSPSWNTEAFF. Written as DNA, the CDR3 is TGTGCCAGCAGCCCCTCTTGGAACACTGAAGCTTTCTTT.

This clone was seen only once. The chain uses TRBV2 and TRBJ2-4; a weak D match, TRBD1 (5 bases). V was clipped by 2 bases and J by 3 bases, with 11 bases between them. The CDR3 covers 15 residues. CDR1 and CDR2 (germline): SNHLY, FYNNEI. The CDR3 region is CASSEQGFDKNIQYF. CDR3 coding DNA: TGTGCCAGCAGTGAACAGGGTTTTGACAAAAACATTCAGTACTTC. Full variable domain (rest looked up from reference TRBV2 and TRBJ2-4): EPEVTQTPSHQVTQMGQEVILRCVPISNHLYFYWYRQILGQKVEFLVSFYNNEISEKSEIFDDQFSVERPDGSNFTLKIRSTKLEDSAMYFCASSEQGFDKNIQYFGAGTRLSVL.

V is TRBV7-2 and J is TRBJ2-1; 9 nucleotides agree with TRBD2. The CDR3 covers 15 residues. The V gene's germline CDR1 is SGHTA and CDR2 FQGNSA. V was pared by 0 bases and J by 5 bases, with 2 bases of the junction left unmatched. CDR3 DNA: TGTGCCAGCAGCTTAGCGGGACTAGCCGACAATGAGCAGTTCTTC. Translation gives CASSLAGLADNEQFF.

The chain combines TRBV10-3 with TRBJ2-7; tentative D call: TRBD2 (5 bases). Between the trimmed V and J ends, which lost 0 bases and 5 bases, there was a span of 14 bases. This CDR3 is built from 15 residues. Germline V gene data show CDR1 as ENHRY and CDR2 as SYGVKD. In DNA form, the CDR3 reads TGTGCCATCAGTGAGTCCGAACTAGTGGGCGACGAGCAGTACTTC. Its translation: CAISESELVGDEQYF.

The chain uses TRBV4-3 and TRBJ2-1; D remains unclear. CDR3 length: 14 amino acids. Deletions cut 0 bases from V and 10 bases from J, with 13 bases between. The germline gives CDR1 LGHNA, CDR2 YSLEER. The CDR3 sequence is CASSQDLAEPEQFF. The CDR3 coding sequence is TGCGCCAGCAGCCAAGATCTGGCGGAACCCGAGCAGTTCTTC.

This clone has just a few counts. The genes are TRBV10-2 and TRBJ2-7; a weak D match, TRBD1 (5 bases). Trimming shortened V by 6 bases and J by 3 bases, and 9 bases separated the two germline ends. This CDR3 has 12 residues. Germline values: CDR1 WSHSY, CDR2 SAAADI. As DNA, the CDR3 is TGCGCCAGCAGCCGCGACAGCTACGAGCAGTACTTC. Amino acids: CASSRDSYEQYF.

The chain joins TRBV4-1 to TRBJ2-1; 7 positions match TRBD2. V gave up 4 bases and J gave up 0 bases; unmatched junction bases: 9. Germline CDR1 MGHRA, CDR2 YSYEKL. This CDR3 spans 17 amino acids. CDR3 nucleotides: TGCGCCAGCAGCCTCTCAACAGCGGGGAGCTCCTACAATGAGCAGTTCTTC. Translation: CASSLSTAGSSYNEQFF.

This chain uses TRBV2 with TRBJ2-7; 9 nucleotides line up with TRBD1. Trimming removed 7 bases from V and 1 base from J; junction bases left unmatched: 11. Germline CDR1 is SNHLY and CDR2 is FYNNEI. The CDR3 length is 16 residues. The CDR3 spells CASTPGQGLLSYEQYF. As DNA, the CDR3 is TGTGCCAGCACCCCGGGACAGGGACTCTTATCCTACGAGCAGTACTTC.

The chain uses TRBV4-3 and TRBJ1-2; possible D gene TRBD1, 6 bases. The CDR3 consists of 18 residues. V was pared by 0 bases and J by 4 bases, with 21 bases between. Germline lookup yields CDR1 LGHNA and CDR2 YSLEER. The CDR3 loop reads CASSQDGVGGGRGYGYTF. DNA of the CDR3: TGCGCCAGCAGCCAAGATGGGGTTGGGGGGGGGCGCGGCTATGGCTACACCTTC.

The chain is built from TRBV5-1 and TRBJ2-7, with 7 nucleotides matching TRBD1. Germline trimming cut 4 bases from V and 1 base from J; bases unmatched to any gene: 2. Germline lookup yields CDR1 SGHRS and CDR2 YFSETQ. CDR3 length: 13 amino acids. The CDR3 is CASSADRSYEQYF. The CDR3 coding sequence is TGCGCCAGCAGCGCGGACAGGTCCTACGAGCAGTACTTC.

This chain joins TRBV6-5 and TRBJ1-2; no firm D call. The CDR3 is 16 amino acids. Germline lookup yields CDR1 MNHEY and CDR2 SVGAGI. V was clipped by 0 bases and J by 1 base, with 12 bases between them. The DNA of the CDR3 is TGTGCCAGCAGTTACTCGGTGACACCCTTTAACTATGGCTACACCTTC. Its protein is CASSYSVTPFNYGYTF.

The rearrangement joins TRBV10-2 to TRBJ2-6, with D possibly matching TRBD2 (5 bases). Germline CDR1 and CDR2: WSHSY and SAAADI. This CDR3 is built from 14 residues. V lost 0 bases and J lost 7, with 7 bases in between. As DNA, the CDR3 is TGCGCCAGCAGTGAGTCAGGGAGAGCCAACGTCCTGACTTTC. Encoded protein: CASSESGRANVLTF.

J is TRBJ2-5 and V is TRBV27, with 10 nucleotides matching TRBD1. The CDR3 is 14 amino acids. The V and J ends lost 3 bases and 4 bases, in that order; junction bases with no gene match: 2. Germline lookup yields CDR1 MNHEY and CDR2 SMNVEV (reference sequence). The CDR3 here is CASSLGQGLETQYF. Written as DNA, the CDR3 is TGTGCCAGCAGTTTGGGACAGGGGCTAGAGACCCAGTACTTC.

The CDR3 DNA reads as TGTGCCAGCAGCTTGGCGGGGGGGGACAATGAGCAGTTCTTC. This encodes CASSLAGGDNEQFF. This chain joins TRBV11-2 and TRBJ2-1, with TRBD2 matching 9 bases. After removal of 3 bases from V and 5 bases from J, the junction contained 2 bases not matched to a gene. This CDR3 spans 14 amino acids. Germline V gives CDR1 SGHAT, CDR2 FQNNGV.

The gene calls are TRBV27 and TRBJ1-1; D remains unclear. The CDR3 spans 13 residues. Trimming removed 7 bases from V and 1 base from J, with 10 bases in between. Germline assignment: CDR1 MNHEY and CDR2 SMNVEV (reference sequence). Here the CDR3 DNA reads TGTGCCAGCAATGTGCGGAGGAACACTGAAGCTTTCTTT. This sequence encodes CASNVRRNTEAFF.

The chain combines TRBV4-1 with TRBJ1-2; 7 bases fit TRBD1. V shed 5 bases and J 5 bases; nucleotides not matched to a gene: 14. The CDR3 contains 16 residues. The germline gives CDR1 MGHRA, CDR2 YSYEKL. The CDR3: CASSDDRQGVRYGYTF. The DNA for the CDR3 is TGCGCCAGCAGCGACGACCGGCAGGGGGTGAGGTATGGCTACACCTTC.

This sequence joins TRBV4-2 and TRBJ2-4; possibly TRBD2 for D (7 bases). Germline CDR1 and CDR2: LGHNA and YNFKEQ. V lost 1 base and J lost 2, with 12 bases in between. The CDR3 contains 16 residues. CDR3 DNA: TGTGCCAGCAGCCAAGGGGAGGGGGGGACCAAAAACATTCAGTACTTC. Amino acids: CASSQGEGGTKNIQYF.

Turning to this clone: The germline gene is not matched at one end of the junction; a read error may be the cause. The CDR3 DNA follows: TGTGCCAGCAGTCGAGTCCCTGGTAACACCATATATTTT. This translates into CASSRVPGNTIYF. The V gene is TRBV6-5, the J gene TRBJ1-3; the D is unclear. Germline V gene data show CDR1 as MNHEY and CDR2 as SVGAGI. The CDR3 has 13 amino acids.

The CDR3 DNA follows: TGTGCCAGCAAAGAGAGGAGCGGGGGAGGCACAGATACGCAGTATTTT. It is translated as CASKERSGGGTDTQYF. The chain recombines TRBV27 with TRBJ2-3, with 8 nucleotides matching TRBD2. Germline lookup yields CDR1 MNHEY and CDR2 SMNVEV (reference sequence). The CDR3 is made up of 16 amino acids. Unmatched junction bases numbered 10, after V lost 7 bases and J lost 1 base.